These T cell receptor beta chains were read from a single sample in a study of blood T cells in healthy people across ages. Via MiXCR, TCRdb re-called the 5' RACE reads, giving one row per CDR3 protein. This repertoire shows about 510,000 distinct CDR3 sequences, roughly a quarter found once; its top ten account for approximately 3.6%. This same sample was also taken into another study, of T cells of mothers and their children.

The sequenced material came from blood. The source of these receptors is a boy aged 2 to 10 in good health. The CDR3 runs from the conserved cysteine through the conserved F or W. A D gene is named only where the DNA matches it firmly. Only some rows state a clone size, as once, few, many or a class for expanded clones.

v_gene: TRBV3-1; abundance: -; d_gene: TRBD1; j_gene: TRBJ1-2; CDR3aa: CASSQGFRDRADGYTF; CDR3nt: TGTGCCAGCAGCCAGGGTTTCCGGGACAGGGCTGATGGCTACACCTTC
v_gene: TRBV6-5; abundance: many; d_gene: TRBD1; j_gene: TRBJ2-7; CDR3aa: CASSPGTGKYEQYF; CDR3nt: TGTGCCAGCAGCCCCGGGACAGGGAAATACGAGCAGTACTTC
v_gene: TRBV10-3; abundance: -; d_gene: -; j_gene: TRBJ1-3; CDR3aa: CAISDPVGGNTIYF; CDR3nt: TGTGCCATCAGTGATCCCGTGGGCGGAAACACCATATATTTT
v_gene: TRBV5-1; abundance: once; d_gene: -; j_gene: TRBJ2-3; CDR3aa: CASSLGVDPLGGTQYF; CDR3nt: TGCGCCAGCAGCTTGGGGGTAGACCCATTGGGAGGAACGCAGTATTTT
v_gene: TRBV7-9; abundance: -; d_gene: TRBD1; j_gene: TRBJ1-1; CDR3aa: CAIESGGDWNTEAFF; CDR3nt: TGTGCCATCGAGTCAGGGGGCGACTGGAACACTGAAGCTTTCTTT
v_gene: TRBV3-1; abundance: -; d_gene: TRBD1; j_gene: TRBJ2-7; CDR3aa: CASTDTGDEQYF; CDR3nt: TGTGCCAGCACCGATACAGGGGATGAGCAGTACTTC
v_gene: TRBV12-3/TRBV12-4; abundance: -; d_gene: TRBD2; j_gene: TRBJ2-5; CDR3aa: CASTPGGEWRETQYF; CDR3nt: TGTGCCAGCACCCCTGGGGGGGAGTGGCGGGAGACCCAGTACTTC
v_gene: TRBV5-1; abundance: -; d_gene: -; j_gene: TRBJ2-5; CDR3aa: CASSFQSSGLLAQETQYF; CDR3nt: TGCGCCAGCAGCTTTCAATCGTCTGGGCTTCTAGCTCAAGAGACCCAGTACTTC
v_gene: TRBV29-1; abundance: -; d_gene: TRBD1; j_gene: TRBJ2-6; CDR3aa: CSVPGTGGSGANVLTF; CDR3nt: TGCAGCGTACCCGGGACAGGGGGCTCTGGGGCCAACGTCCTGACTTTC
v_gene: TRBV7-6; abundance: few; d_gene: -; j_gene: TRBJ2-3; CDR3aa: CASSLDPGDTQYF; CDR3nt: TGTGCCAGCAGCTTAGACCCGGGAGATACGCAGTATTTT
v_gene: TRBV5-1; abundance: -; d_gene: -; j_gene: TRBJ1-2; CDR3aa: CASSLTPTESNYGYTF; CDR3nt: TGCGCCAGCAGCCTCACACCGACAGAGTCTAACTATGGCTACACCTTC
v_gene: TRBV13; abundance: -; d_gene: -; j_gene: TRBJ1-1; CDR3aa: CASSALKGNTEAFF; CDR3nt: TGTGCCAGCAGCGCCTTGAAGGGGAACACTGAAGCTTTCTTT
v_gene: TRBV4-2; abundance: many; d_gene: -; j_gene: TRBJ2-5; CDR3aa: CASSHHTVLPGETQYF; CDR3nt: TGTGCCAGCAGCCATCACACCGTTCTCCCAGGCGAGACCCAGTACTTC
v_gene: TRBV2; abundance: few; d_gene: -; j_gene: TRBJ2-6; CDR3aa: CASSEFGVPFSGANVLTF; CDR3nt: TGTGCCAGCAGTGAATTCGGGGTTCCCTTCTCTGGGGCCAACGTCCTGACTTTC
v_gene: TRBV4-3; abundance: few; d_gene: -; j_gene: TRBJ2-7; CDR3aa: CASSQGFAGTYEQYF; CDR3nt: TGCGCCAGCAGCCAAGGTTTTGCAGGCACCTACGAGCAGTACTTC
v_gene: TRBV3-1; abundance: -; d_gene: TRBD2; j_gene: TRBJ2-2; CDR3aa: CASSQVPLAATNTGELFF; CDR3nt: TGTGCCAGCAGCCAAGTTCCTCTAGCGGCAACTAACACCGGGGAGCTGTTTTTT
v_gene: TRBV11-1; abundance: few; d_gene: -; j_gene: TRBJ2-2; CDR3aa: CASTLGLYTGELFF; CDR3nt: TGTGCCAGCACCTTGGGTCTGTACACCGGGGAGCTGTTTTTT